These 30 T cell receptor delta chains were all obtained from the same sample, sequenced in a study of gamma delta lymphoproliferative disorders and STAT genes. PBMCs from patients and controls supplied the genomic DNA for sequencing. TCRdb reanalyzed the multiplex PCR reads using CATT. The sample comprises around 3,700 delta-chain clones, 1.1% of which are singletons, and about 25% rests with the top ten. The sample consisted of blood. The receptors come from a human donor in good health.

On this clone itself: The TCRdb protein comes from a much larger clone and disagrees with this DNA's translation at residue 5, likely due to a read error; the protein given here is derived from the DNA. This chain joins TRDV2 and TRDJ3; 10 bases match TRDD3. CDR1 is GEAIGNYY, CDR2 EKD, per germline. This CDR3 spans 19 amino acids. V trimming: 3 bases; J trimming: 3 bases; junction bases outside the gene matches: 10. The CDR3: CACDAAWGDTGWDTRQMFF. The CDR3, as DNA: TGTGCCTGTGACGCCGCTTGGGGGGATACGGGCTGGGACACCCGACAGATGTTTTTC.

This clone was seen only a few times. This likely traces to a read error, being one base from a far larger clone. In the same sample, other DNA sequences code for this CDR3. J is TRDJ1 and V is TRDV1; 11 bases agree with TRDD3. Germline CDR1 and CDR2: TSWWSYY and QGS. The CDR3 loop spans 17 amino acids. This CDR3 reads CALGELGYWGIEGKLIF. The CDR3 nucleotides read TGTGCTCTTGGGGAACTGGGTTACTGGGGGATAGAGGGTAAACTCATCTTC.

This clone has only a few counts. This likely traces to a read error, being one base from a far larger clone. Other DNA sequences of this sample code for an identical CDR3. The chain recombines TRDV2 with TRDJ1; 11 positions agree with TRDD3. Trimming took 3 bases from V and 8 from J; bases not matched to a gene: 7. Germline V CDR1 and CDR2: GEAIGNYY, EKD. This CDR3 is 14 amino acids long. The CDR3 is CACDALGDTGKLIF. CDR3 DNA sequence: TGTGCCTGTGACGCCCTGGGGGATACTGGCAAACTCATCTTT.

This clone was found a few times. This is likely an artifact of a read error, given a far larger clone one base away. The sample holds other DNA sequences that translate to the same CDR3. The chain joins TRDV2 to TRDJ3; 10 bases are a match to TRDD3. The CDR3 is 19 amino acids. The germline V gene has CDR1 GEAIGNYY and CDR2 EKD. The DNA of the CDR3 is TGTGCCTGTGACGGCATGGGGGATACCCCAACCTGGGACACCCGACAAATGTTTTTC. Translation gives CACDGMGDTPTWDTRQMFF.

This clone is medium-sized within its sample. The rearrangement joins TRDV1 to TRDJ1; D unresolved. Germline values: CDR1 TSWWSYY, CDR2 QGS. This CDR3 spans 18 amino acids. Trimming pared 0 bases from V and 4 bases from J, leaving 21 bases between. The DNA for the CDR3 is TGTGCTCTTGGGGAACTATTCGTACTAGGGCTCTGGAACGATAAACTCATCTTT. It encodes CALGELFVLGLWNDKLIF.

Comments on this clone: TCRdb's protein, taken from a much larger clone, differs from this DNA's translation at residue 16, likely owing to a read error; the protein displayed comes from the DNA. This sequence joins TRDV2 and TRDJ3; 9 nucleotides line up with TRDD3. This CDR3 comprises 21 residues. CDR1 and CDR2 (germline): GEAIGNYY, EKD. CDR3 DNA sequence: TGTGCCTGTGACACAATAGCCGGGGATACGCGAAGCTCCTGGGACATCCGACAGATGTTTTTC. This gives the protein CACDTIAGDTRSSWDIRQMFF.

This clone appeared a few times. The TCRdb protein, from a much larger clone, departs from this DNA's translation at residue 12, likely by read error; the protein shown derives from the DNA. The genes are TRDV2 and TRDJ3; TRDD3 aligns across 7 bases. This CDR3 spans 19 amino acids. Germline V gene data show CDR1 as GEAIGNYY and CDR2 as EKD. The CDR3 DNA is TGTGCCTGTGACACGGCTGGGGGCCCGAGCTCCCGGGACACCCGACAGATGTTTTTC. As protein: CACDTAGGPSSRDTRQMFF.

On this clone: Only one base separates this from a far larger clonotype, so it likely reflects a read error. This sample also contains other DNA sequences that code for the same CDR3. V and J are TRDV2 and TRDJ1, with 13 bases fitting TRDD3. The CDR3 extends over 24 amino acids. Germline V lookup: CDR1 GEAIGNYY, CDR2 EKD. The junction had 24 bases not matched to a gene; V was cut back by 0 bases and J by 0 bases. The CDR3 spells CACDTLGLRLGDTETDLYTDKLIF. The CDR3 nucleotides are TGTGCCTGTGACACCTTGGGTCTTAGACTGGGGGATACGGAGACCGACCTGTACACCGATAAACTCATCTTT.

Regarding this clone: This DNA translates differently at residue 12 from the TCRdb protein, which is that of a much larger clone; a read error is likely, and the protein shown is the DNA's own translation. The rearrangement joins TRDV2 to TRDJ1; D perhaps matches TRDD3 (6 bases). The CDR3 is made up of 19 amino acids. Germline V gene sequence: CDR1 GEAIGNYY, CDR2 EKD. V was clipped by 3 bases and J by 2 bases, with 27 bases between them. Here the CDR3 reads CACDPLNLLGTFFTDKLIF. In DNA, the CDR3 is TGTGCCTGTGACCCGCTTAACTTGCTGGGGACCTTCTTTACCGATAAACTCATCTTT.

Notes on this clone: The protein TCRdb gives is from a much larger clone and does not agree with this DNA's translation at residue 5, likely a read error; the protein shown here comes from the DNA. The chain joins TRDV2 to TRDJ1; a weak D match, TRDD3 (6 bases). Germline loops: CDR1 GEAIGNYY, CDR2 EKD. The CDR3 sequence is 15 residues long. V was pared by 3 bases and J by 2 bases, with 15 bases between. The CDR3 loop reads CACDPVGGSTDKLIF. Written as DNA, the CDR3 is TGTGCCTGTGACCCTGTGGGGGGGTCTACCGATAAACTCATCTTT.

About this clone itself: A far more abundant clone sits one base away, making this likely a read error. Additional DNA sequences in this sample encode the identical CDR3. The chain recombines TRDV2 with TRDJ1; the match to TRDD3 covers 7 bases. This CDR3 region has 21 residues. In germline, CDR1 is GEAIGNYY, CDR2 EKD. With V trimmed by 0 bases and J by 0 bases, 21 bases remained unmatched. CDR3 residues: CACDTDLVDTRQVFYTDKLIF. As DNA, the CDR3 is TGTGCCTGTGACACCGACCTGGTGGATACGCGTCAAGTTTTTTACACCGATAAACTCATCTTT.

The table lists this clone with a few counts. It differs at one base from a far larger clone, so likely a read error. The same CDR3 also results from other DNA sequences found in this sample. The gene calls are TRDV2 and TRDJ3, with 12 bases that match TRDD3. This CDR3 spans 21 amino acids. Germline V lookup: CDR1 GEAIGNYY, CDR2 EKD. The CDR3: CACDLVELGDTTAWDTRQMFF. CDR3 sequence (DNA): TGTGCCTGTGACTTGGTTGAACTGGGGGATACTACGGCCTGGGATACCCGACAGATGTTTTTC.

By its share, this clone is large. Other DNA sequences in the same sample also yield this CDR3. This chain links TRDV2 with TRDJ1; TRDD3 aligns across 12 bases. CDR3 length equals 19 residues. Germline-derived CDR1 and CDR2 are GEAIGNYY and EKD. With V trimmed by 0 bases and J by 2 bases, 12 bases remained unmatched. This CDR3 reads CACDTVPSGGYDQTDKLIF. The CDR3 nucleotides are TGTGCCTGTGACACCGTTCCATCTGGGGGATACGATCAGACCGATAAACTCATCTTT.

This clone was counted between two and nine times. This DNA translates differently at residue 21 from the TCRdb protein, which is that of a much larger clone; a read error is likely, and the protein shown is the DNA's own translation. The CDR3 DNA is TGTGCCTGTGACACCTTGGGTCTTAGACTGGGGGATACGGAAACCGACCTGTACACCGATGAACTCATCTTT. Translation gives CACDTLGLRLGDTETDLYTDELIF. This sequence joins TRDV2 and TRDJ1, with 13 bases aligning to TRDD3. Germline-derived CDR1 and CDR2 are GEAIGNYY and EKD. The CDR3 runs to 24 residues.

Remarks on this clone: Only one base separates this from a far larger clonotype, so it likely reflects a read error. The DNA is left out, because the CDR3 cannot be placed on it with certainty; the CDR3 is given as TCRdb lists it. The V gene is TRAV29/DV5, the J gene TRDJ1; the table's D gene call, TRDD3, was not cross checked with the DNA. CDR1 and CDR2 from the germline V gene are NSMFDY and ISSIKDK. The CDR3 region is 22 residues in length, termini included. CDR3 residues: CSVLLCSKSRRGDPTYTDKLIF.

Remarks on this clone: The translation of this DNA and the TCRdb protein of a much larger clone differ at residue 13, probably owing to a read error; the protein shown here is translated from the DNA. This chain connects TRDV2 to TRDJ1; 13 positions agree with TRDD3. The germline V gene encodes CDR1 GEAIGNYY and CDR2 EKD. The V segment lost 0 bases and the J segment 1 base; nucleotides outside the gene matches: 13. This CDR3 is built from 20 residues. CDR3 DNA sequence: TGTGCCTGTGACACCGTCGCCGACTGGGGGATACGCGAGGTCACCGATAAACTCATCTTT. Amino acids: CACDTVADWGIREVTDKLIF.

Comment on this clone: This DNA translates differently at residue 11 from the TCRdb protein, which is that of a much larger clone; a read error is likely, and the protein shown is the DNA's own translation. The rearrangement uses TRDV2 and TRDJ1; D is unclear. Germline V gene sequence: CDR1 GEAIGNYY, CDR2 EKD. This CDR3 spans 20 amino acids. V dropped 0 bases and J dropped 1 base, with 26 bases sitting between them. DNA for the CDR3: TGTGCCTGTGACACCCTAGCTCACGGCCTTTCCGAGGAACCCACCGATAAACTCATCTTT. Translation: CACDTLAHGLSEEPTDKLIF.

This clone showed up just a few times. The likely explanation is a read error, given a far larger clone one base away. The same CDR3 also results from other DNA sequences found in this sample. The CDR3 region has the DNA TGTGCCTGTGACACCGCTGGTACTGGGGGATTTTCCTCCTGGGACACGCGACAGATGTTTTTC. Its protein product is CACDTAGTGGFSSWDTRQMFF. This chain connects TRDV2 to TRDJ3, with 10 bases aligning to TRDD3. Per the germline V gene, CDR1 is GEAIGNYY and CDR2 is EKD. There are 21 residues in the CDR3.

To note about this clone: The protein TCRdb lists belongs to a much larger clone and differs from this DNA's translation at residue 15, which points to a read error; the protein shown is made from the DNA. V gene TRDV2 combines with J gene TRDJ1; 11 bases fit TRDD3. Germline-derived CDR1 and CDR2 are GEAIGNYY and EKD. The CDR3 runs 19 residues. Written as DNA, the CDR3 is TGTGCCTGTGACAAAATTCCCAGTGGGGGATACGGGAACACCGTTAAACTCATCTTT. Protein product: CACDKIPSGGYGNTVKLIF.

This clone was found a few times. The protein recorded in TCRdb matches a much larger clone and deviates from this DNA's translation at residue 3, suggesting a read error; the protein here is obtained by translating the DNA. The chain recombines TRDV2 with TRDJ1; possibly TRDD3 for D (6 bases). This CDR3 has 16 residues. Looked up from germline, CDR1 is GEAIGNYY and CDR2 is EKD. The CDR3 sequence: CARDGLGGLNTDKLIF. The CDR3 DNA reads TGTGCCCGTGACGGGCTAGGGGGACTTAACACCGATAAACTCATCTTT.

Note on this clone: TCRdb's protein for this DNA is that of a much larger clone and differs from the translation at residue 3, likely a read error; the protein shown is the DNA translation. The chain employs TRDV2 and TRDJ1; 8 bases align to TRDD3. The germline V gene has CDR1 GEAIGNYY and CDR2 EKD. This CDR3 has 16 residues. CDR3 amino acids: CARDPVLHGGGSPLIF. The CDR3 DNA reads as TGTGCCCGTGACCCCGTCCTACACGGTGGGGGATCGCCACTCATCTTT.

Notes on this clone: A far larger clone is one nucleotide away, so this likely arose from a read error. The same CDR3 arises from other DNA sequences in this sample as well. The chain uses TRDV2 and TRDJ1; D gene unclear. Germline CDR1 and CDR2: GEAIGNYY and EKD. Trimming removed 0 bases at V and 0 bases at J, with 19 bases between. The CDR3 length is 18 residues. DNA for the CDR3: TGTGCCTGTGACACCGTCGGGACCCCCAAGGGCAACACCGATAAACTCATCTTT. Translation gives CACDTVGTPKGNTDKLIF.

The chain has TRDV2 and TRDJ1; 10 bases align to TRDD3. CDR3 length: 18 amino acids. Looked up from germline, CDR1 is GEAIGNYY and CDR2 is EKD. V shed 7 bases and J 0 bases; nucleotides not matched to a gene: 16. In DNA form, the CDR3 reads TGTGCCTGGGAAGTACTGGGGGATCCTGCGACGTACACCGATAAACTCATCTTT. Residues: CAWEVLGDPATYTDKLIF.

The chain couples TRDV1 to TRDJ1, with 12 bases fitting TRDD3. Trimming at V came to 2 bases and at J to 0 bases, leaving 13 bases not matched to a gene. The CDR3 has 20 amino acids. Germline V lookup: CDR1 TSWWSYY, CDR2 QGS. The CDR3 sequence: CALGELVILGDTVNTDKLIF. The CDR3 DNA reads TGTGCTCTTGGGGAATTGGTCATACTGGGGGATACCGTGAACACCGATAAACTCATCTTT.

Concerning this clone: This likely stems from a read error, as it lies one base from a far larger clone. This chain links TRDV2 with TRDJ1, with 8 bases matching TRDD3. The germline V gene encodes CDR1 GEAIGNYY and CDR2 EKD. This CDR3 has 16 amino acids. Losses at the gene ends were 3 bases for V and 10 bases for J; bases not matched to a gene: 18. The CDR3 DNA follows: TGTGCCTGTGACGCCCGGAGAGACTGGGGGTCCTCTAGACTCATCTTT. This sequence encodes CACDARRDWGSSRLIF.

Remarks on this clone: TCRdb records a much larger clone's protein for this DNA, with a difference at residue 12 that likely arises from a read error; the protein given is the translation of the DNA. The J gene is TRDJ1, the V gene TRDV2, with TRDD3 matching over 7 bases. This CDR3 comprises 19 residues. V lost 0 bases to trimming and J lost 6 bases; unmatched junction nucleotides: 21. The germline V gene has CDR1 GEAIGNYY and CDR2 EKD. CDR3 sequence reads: CACDTVGGRTGVRPNKLIF. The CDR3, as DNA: TGTGCCTGTGACACCGTGGGGGGACGTACTGGGGTGCGCCCTAATAAACTCATCTTT.

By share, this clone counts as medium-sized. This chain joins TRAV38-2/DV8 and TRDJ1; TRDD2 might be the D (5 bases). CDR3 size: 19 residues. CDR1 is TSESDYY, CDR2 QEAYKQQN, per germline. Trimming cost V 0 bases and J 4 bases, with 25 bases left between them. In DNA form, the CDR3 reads TGTGCTTATAGGAGCGGGGACCCCCTACTGAGAACTTCCCTCGATAAACTCATCTTT. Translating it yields CAYRSGDPLLRTSLDKLIF.

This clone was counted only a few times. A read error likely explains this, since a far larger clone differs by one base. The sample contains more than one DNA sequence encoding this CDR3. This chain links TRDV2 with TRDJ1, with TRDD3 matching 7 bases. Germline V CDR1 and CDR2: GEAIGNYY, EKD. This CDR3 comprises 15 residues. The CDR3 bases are TGTGCCTGTGATGACGTTGGGGGGATCAACCAAAAACTTATCTTT. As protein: CACDDVGGINQKLIF.

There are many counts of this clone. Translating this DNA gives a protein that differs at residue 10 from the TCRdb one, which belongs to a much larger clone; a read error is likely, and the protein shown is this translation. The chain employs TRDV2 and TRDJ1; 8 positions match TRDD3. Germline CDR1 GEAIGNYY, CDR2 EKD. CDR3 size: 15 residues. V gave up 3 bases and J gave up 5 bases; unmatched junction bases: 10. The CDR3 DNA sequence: TGTGCCTGTGACTCCTGGGGGACCCCGGAGGATAAACTCATCTTT. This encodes CACDSWGTPEDKLIF.

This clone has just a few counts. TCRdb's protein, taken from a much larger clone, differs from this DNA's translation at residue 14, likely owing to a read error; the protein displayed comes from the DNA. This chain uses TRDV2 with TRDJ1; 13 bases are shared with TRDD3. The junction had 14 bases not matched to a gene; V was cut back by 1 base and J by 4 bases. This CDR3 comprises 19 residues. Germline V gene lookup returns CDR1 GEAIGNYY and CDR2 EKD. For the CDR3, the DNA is TGTGCCTGTGACACTGTTGGAGTACTGGGGGATACGAGCATCGATAAACTCATCTTT. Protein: CACDTVGVLGDTSIDKLIF.